The T cell receptor beta chain under discussion was sequenced for a study of blood T cell repertoires in COVID-19. Some clones are missing from TCRdb's copy, which holds only in-frame ones; the method was immunoSEQ multiplex PCR. Of some 56,000 clones detected, 73% appear once; the ten largest clones hold roughly 18%. The sample taken for sequencing was peripheral blood. The source of this sequence is a woman aged 45-65 years with active or convalescent COVID-19.

CDR3 region: CSVDTQDIYGYTF. The CDR3 bases are TGCAGCGTTGATACACAGGATATTTATGGCTACACCTTC. J is TRBJ1-2 and V is TRBV29-1; TRBD1 is a possible D gene (5 bases). The CDR3 runs to 13 residues. Looked up from germline, CDR1 is SQVTM and CDR2 is ANQGSEA. Trimming took off 3 bases at V and 5 bases at J, with 13 bases between the two ends.